Presented here are 14 T cell receptor beta chains from one specimen sequenced in a study of cytomegalovirus exposure and HLA in healthy donors. The PCR made use of 60 Vbeta and 13 Jbeta primers. Profiled with immunoSEQ multiplex PCR; TCRdb holds only in-frame clones, not every one. The sample contains 180,000 or so clones, roughly 85% of which appear only once. The sequenced sample consisted of PBMCs. The origin of the receptors is a man aged 45-65 years in good health and CMV-seropositive.

The chain employs TRBV2 and TRBJ1-1; D not resolved. V was clipped by 4 bases and J by 2 bases, with 14 bases between them. Germline CDR1 reads SNHLY; CDR2 reads FYNNEI. The CDR3 runs 15 residues. The CDR3 spells CASSVWADFNTEAFF. The CDR3 DNA reads as TGTGCCAGCAGTGTCTGGGCAGATTTTAACACTGAAGCTTTCTTT. Looking up the rest from reference TRBV2 and TRBJ1-1 gives the full variable domain: EPEVTQTPSHQVTQMGQEVILRCVPISNHLYFYWYRQILGQKVEFLVSFYNNEISEKSEIFDDQFSVERPDGSNFTLKIRSTKLEDSAMYFCASSVWADFNTEAFFGQGTRLTVV.

The chain links TRBV19 to TRBJ1-5; 9 bases agree with TRBD1. Looked up from germline, CDR1 is LNHDA and CDR2 is SQIVND (reference sequence). The J segment lost 3 bases and the V segment lost 7 bases, leaving 7 bases of the junction unmatched. The CDR3 has 15 residues. CDR3 in DNA: TGTGCCAGTACCCCGGACAGGGGAGACAATCAGCCCCAGCATTTT. It codes for CASTPDRGDNQPQHF.

V and J are TRBV9 and TRBJ2-2; TRBD1 agrees at 11 bases. CDR1 is SGDLS, CDR2 YYNGEE, per germline. This CDR3 has 16 residues. Trimming cost V 0 bases and J 7 bases; bases outside gene matches: 5. CDR3 residues: CASSVGTGGEFGELFF. The CDR3, as DNA: TGTGCCAGCAGCGTAGGGACAGGGGGCGAGTTCGGGGAGCTGTTTTTT.

The J gene is TRBJ2-7, the V gene TRBV18, with D possibly being TRBD1 (7 bases). CDR1 is KGHSH and CDR2 is LQKENI in the germline V gene. The CDR3 has 14 amino acids. Trimming shortened V by 4 bases and J by 7 bases, and 17 bases separated the two germline ends. Here the CDR3 reads CASSLPDRREEQYF. The CDR3 region has the DNA TGTGCCAGCTCACTCCCGGACAGGAGGGAGGAGCAGTACTTC.

V and J are TRBV5-1 and TRBJ1-2; 7 nucleotides agree with TRBD1. From germline, CDR1 is SGHRS and CDR2 YFSETQ. The V and J ends lost 3 bases and 6 bases, in that order; junction bases with no gene match: 8. The CDR3 runs to 14 residues. The CDR3 sequence: CASSYLGQRNGYTF. CDR3 bases: TGCGCCAGCAGCTACCTGGGACAGCGAAATGGCTACACCTTC. Drawing the rest from reference TRBV5-1 and TRBJ1-2, the complete variable domain is KAGVTQTPRYLIKTRGQQVTLSCSPISGHRSVSWYQQTPGQGLQFLFEYFSETQRNKGNFPGRFSGRQFSNSRSEMNVSTLELGDSALYLCASSYLGQRNGYTFGSGTRLTVV.

The gene calls are TRBV5-6 and TRBJ2-7, with a tentative D call TRBD1 (6 bases). V dropped 4 bases and J dropped 0 bases, with 11 bases sitting between them. This CDR3 has 14 residues. Germline V gene data show CDR1 as SGHDT and CDR2 as YYEEEE. This chain's CDR3 is CASSQQGFSYEQYF. CDR3 sequence (DNA): TGTGCCAGCAGCCAACAGGGCTTCTCCTACGAGCAGTACTTC.

In this sample, this clone turned up once. The chain links TRBV7-8 to TRBJ2-5; 11 bases line up with TRBD2. The germline V gene encodes CDR1 SGHVS and CDR2 FQNEAQ. Germline trimming cut 2 bases from V and 5 bases from J; bases unmatched to any gene: 4. The CDR3 sequence is 15 residues long. CDR3 loop: CASSLRLAGLETQYF. CDR3 coding DNA: TGTGCCAGCAGCTTACGACTAGCGGGACTCGAGACCCAGTACTTC. The entire variable domain, with the rest obtained from reference TRBV7-8 and TRBJ2-5, is as follows: GAGVSQSPRYKVAKRGQDVALRCDPISGHVSLFWYQQALGQGPEFLTYFQNEAQLDKSGLPSDRFFAERPEGSVSTLKIQRTQQEDSAVYLCASSLRLAGLETQYFGPGTRLLVL.

This chain uses TRBV6-5 with TRBJ1-5, with a weak D call TRBD1 (5 bases). This CDR3 is 13 amino acids long. The germline CDR1 and CDR2 sequences are MNHEY and SVGAGI. Trimming took 2 bases from V and 9 from J, leaving 11 bases between them. The DNA for the CDR3 is TGTGCCAGCAGTTACGGGGGGGATCTGCCCCAGCATTTT. Protein product: CASSYGGDLPQHF.

V gene TRBV5-5 combines with J gene TRBJ2-7; 7 positions agree with TRBD1. Germline CDR1 is SGHKS and CDR2 is YYEKEE (reference sequence). Trimming removed 4 bases from V and 3 bases from J; junction bases left unmatched: 4. This CDR3 contains 13 residues. CDR3 nucleotides: TGTGCCAGCAGCCCAAGACAGGGCTACGAGCAGTACTTC. Amino acids: CASSPRQGYEQYF.

The rearrangement uses TRBV5-1 and TRBJ1-2, with 11 positions matching TRBD1. V shed 2 bases and J 2 bases; nucleotides not matched to a gene: 14. CDR1 and CDR2 (germline): SGHRS, YFSETQ. This CDR3 comprises 19 residues. CDR3 loop: CASSFGLRDRGDLNYGYTF. The CDR3, as DNA: TGCGCCAGCAGCTTCGGGTTGCGGGACAGGGGGGACCTAAACTATGGCTACACCTTC.

The genes are TRBV5-6 and TRBJ2-7; TRBD1 matches at 10 bases. The CDR3 has 14 amino acids. Looked up from germline, CDR1 is SGHDT and CDR2 is YYEEEE. The V and J ends lost 2 bases and 6 bases, in that order; junction bases with no gene match: 5. This CDR3 is CASSLGTGAFEQYV. CDR3 bases: TGTGCCAGCAGCTTAGGGACAGGGGCGTTCGAGCAGTACGTC.

This clone was detected only once. The V and J genes are TRBV30 and TRBJ2-1; D possibly corresponds to TRBD2 (5 bases). This CDR3 comprises 15 residues. Germline lookup yields CDR1 GTSNPN and CDR2 SVGIG (reference sequence). The V end was cut by 0 bases, the J end by 3 bases, with 12 bases between. The CDR3 spells CAWSVDRLNYNEQFF. The CDR3 coding sequence is TGTGCCTGGAGTGTAGATAGACTAAACTACAATGAGCAGTTCTTC.

This clone has just one count. J is TRBJ1-1 and V is TRBV7-2; no reliable D call. Germline V gives CDR1 SGHTA, CDR2 FQGNSA. V shed 5 bases and J shed 1 base, with 11 bases lying between them. The CDR3 has 14 residues. The CDR3 is CASSDRNRNTEAFF. CDR3 nucleotide sequence: TGTGCCAGCAGCGACCGAAACAGGAACACTGAAGCTTTCTTT. Supplemented by reference TRBV7-2 and TRBJ1-1, the full variable domain reads GAGVSQSPSNKVTEKGKDVELRCDPISGHTALYWYRQSLGQGLEFLIYFQGNSAPDKSGLPSDRFSAERTGGSVSTLTIQRTQQEDSAVYLCASSDRNRNTEAFFGQGTRLTVV.

The V gene is TRBV27, the J gene TRBJ2-1, with 9 nucleotides matching TRBD2. The V gene end was trimmed by 2 bases and the J gene end by 4 bases; junction bases not matched to a gene: 9. The CDR3 is 17 amino acids. The germline V gene encodes CDR1 MNHEY and CDR2 SMNVEV (reference sequence). CDR3 protein: CASSLNSAGGRYNEQFF. In DNA, the CDR3 is TGTGCCAGCAGTTTAAACTCAGCGGGGGGCAGGTACAATGAGCAGTTCTTC.